This T cell receptor (beta chain) was obtained from a study of identical twins. TCRdb used MiXCR to reprocess the 5' RACE reads, holding one entry per CDR3 protein. The sample shows around 550,000 distinct CDR3 sequences, roughly 15% of them seen only once. Germline-derived CDR1 and CDR2 are KGHDR and SFDVKD. The CDR3 is 14 amino acids. V was pared by 4 bases and J by 4 bases, with 10 bases between. The sample was also linked to a second study, of yellow fever vaccine responses in identical twins.

The chain joins TRBV24-1 to TRBJ2-1; maybe TRBD2 (6 bases). Sequencing used CD4+ T cells sorted from blood. The receptor was isolated from a woman under 30 in good health. The CDR3 here is CATSELGGYNEQFF. The CDR3 nucleotides read TGTGCCACCAGTGAACTTGGAGGGTACAATGAGCAGTTCTTC.